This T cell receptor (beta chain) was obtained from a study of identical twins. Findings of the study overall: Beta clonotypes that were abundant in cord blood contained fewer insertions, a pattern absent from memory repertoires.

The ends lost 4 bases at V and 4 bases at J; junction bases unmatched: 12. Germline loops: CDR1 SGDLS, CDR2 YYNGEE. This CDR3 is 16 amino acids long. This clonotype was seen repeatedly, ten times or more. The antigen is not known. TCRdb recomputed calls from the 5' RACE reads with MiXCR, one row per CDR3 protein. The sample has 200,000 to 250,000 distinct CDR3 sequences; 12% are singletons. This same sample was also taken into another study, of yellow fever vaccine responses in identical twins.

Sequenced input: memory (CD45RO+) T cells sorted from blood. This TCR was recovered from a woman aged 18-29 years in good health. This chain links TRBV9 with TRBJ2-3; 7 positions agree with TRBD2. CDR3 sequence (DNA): TGTGCCAGCAGCCCCCGGGACTATCCCCCTTCAGATACGCAGTATTTT. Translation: CASSPRDYPPSDTQYF. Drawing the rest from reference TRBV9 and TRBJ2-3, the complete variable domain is DSGVTQTPKHLITATGQRVTLRCSPRSGDLSVYWYQQSLDQGLQFLIQYYNGEERAKGNILERFSAQQFPDLHSELNLSSLELGDSALYFCASSPRDYPPSDTQYFGPGTRLTVL.